The clone carrying this T cell receptor beta chain was found many times. The antigen is not known. V lost 5 bases, J lost 1 base, and 5 bases stayed unmatched. This CDR3 is built from 13 residues. The germline V gene encodes CDR1 DFQATT and CDR2 SNEGSKA (reference sequence). Both TRBC1 and TRBC2 were covered by a beta constant-region primer of two equimolar oligonucleotides. The ligated cDNA underwent four PCR rounds using SP2 and nested alpha and beta constant-region primers. TCRdb reprocessed the UMI-ligation and nested PCR reads with MiXCR, giving one entry per CDR3 protein. The repertoire holds tens of thousands of distinct CDR3 sequences, about 8.2% seen once, with about 1.2% in the top ten. This sample was taken from a study of naive and memory T cell subsets. Study-wide findings and caveats: In naive cells, over 85% of TCR sequences were seen only once.

Sequences were obtained from naive CD8+ T cells from blood. V is TRBV20-1 and J is TRBJ2-7; 7 nucleotides match TRBD1. The TCR originated in a human donor in good health. CDR3 DNA sequence: TGCAGTGCTCTGTCGGGACAGTCCTACGAGCAGTACTTC. Amino acid sequence: CSALSGQSYEQYF.